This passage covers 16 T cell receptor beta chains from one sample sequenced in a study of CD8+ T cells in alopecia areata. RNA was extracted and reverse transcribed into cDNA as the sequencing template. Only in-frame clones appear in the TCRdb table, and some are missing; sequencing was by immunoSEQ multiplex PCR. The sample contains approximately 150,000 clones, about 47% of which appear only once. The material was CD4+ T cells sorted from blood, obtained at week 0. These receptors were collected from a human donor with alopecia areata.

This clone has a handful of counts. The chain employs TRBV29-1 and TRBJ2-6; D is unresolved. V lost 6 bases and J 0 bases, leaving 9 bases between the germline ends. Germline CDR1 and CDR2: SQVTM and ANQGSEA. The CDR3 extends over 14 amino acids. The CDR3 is CSVLVPSGANVLTF. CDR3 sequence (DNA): TGCAGCGTCCTAGTGCCCTCTGGGGCCAACGTCCTGACTTTC.

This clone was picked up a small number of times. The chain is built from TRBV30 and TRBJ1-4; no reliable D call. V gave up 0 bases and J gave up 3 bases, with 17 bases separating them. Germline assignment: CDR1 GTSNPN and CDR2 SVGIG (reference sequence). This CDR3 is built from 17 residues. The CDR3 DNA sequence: TGTGCCTGGAGTGTCATGAGCGGCGGACGAGCTAATGAAAAACTGTTTTTT. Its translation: CAWSVMSGGRANEKLFF.

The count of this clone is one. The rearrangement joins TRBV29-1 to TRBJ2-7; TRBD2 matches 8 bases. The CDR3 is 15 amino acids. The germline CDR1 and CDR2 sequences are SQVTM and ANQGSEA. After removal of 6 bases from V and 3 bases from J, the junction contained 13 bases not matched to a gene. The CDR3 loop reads CSVETGGSGRYEQYF. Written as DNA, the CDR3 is TGCAGCGTCGAAACGGGGGGGAGCGGACGCTACGAGCAGTACTTC.

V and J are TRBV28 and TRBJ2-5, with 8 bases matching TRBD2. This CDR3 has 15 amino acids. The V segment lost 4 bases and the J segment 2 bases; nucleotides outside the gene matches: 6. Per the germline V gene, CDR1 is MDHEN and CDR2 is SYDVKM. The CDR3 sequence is CASSWASGSQETQYF. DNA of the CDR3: TGTGCCAGCAGTTGGGCTAGCGGGTCGCAAGAGACCCAGTACTTC.

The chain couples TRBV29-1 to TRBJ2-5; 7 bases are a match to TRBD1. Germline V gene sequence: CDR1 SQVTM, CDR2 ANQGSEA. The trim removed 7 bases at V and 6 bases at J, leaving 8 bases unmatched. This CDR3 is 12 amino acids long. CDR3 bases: TGCAGCGCACGGACAGGTGAAAAGACCCAGTACTTC. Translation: CSARTGEKTQYF.

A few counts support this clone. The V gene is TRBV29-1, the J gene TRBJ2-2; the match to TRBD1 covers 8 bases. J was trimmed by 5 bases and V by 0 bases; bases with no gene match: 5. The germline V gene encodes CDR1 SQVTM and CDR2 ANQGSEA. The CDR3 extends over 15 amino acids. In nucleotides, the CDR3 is TGCAGCGTTGAAGAGAATGACAGGGGAACCGGGGAGCTGTTTTTT. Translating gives CSVEENDRGTGELFF.

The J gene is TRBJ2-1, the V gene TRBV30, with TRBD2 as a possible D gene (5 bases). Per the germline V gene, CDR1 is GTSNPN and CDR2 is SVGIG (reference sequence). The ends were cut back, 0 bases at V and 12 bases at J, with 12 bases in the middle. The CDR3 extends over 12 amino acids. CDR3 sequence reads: CAWSVREFRQFF. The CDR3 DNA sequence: TGTGCCTGGAGTGTAAGGGAGTTTCGGCAGTTCTTC.

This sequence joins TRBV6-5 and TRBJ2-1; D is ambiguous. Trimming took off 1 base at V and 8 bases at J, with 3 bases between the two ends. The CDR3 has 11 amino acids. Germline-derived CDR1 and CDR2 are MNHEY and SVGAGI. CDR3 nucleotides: TGTGCCAGCAGTTACTTGTATGAGCAGTTCTTC. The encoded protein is CASSYLYEQFF.

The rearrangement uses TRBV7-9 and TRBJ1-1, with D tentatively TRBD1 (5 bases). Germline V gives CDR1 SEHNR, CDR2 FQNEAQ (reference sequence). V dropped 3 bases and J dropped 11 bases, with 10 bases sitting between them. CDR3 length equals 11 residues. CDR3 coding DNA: TGTGCCAGCAGCTTGGGTCGGGGGGCTTTCTTT. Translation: CASSLGRGAFF.

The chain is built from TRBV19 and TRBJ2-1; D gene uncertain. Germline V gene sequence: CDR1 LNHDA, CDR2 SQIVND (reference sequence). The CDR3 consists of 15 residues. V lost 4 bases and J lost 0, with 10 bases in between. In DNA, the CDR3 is TGTGCCAGTAGTAAGATCGTGAGCTCCTACAATGAGCAGTTCTTC. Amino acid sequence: CASSKIVSSYNEQFF.

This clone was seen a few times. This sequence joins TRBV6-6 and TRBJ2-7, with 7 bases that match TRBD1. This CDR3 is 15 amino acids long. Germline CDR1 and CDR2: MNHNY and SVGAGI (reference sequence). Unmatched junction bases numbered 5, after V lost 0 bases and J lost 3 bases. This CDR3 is CASSYSRDRVYEQYF. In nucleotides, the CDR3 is TGTGCCAGCAGTTACTCGAGAGACAGGGTCTACGAGCAGTACTTC.

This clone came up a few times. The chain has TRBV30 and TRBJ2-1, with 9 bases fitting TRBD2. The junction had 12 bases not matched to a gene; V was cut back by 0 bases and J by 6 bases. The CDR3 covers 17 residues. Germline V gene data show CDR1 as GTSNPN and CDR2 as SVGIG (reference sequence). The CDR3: CAWSVQLGGRVFNEQFF. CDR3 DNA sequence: TGTGCCTGGAGTGTACAGTTGGGCGGGAGGGTTTTCAATGAGCAGTTCTTC.

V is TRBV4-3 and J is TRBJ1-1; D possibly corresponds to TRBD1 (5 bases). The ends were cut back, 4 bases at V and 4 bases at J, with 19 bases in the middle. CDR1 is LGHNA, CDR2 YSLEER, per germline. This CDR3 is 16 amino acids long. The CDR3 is CASSPPSGTAATEAFF. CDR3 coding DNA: TGCGCCAGCAGCCCTCCATCCGGGACGGCGGCCACTGAAGCTTTCTTT.

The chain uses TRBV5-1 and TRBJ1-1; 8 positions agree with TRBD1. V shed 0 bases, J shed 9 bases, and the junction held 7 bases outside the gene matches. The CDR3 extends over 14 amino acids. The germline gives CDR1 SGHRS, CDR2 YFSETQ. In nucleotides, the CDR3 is TGCGCCAGCAGCTTGGAATTCACAGGGGGGAAAGCTTTCTTT. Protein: CASSLEFTGGKAFF. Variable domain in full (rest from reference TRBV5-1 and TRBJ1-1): KAGVTQTPRYLIKTRGQQVTLSCSPISGHRSVSWYQQTPGQGLQFLFEYFSETQRNKGNFPGRFSGRQFSNSRSEMNVSTLELGDSALYLCASSLEFTGGKAFFGQGTRLTVV.

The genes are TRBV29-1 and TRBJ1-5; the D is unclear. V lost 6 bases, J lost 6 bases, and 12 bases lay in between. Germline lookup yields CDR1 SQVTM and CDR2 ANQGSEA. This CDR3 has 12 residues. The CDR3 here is CSVVPGAQPQHF. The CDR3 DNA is TGCAGCGTGGTCCCAGGAGCTCAGCCCCAGCATTTT.

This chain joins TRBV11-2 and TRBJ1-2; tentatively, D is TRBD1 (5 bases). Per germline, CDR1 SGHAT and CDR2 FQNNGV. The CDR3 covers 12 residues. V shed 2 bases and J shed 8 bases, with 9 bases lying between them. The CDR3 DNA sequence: TGTGCCAGCAGCTTACGGGGGAGAGGCTACACCTTC. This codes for CASSLRGRGYTF.